This T cell receptor (beta chain) was captured in a study of early T cells in non-severe SARS-CoV-2 infection. In the study overall: Sequenced bulk RNA came from whole blood that was unsorted, and chains were unpaired. Study observations and caveats: Anti-spike CD8 responses were favored in VDJdb matching, and private and CD4 specificities were missed.

Tagging with unique molecular identifiers was applied to individual cDNA molecules. TCRdb itself ran the 5' RACE reads through MiXCR, one entry per CDR3 protein. The sample includes approximately 33,000 distinct CDR3 sequences, around 3.9% of them seen just once. The CDR3 is 13 residues long. V shed 8 bases, J shed 0 bases, and the junction held 2 bases outside the gene matches. Germline V gene data show CDR1 as LNHDA and CDR2 as SQIVND (reference sequence). This clonotype was counted at least ten times. Antigen specificity is unknown. The receptor's source is an adult who was a healthcare worker with PCR-confirmed SARS-CoV-2 infection or an uninfected control (not recorded which). The V gene is TRBV19, the J gene TRBJ2-5; 8 positions agree with TRBD2. Sequencing input: whole blood. CDR3 sequence (DNA): TGTGCCAGTTCCGGGAGGGACCAAGAGACCCAGTACTTC. Protein product: CASSGRDQETQYF.